These 28 T cell receptor beta chains were all obtained from the same sample, sequenced in a study of blood T cell repertoires in COVID-19. Here immunoSEQ multiplex PCR was the method, and the copy in TCRdb shows in-frame clones only, minus some. The sample has about 150,000 clones; 80% are singletons. Sample: peripheral blood. These receptors were taken from a man aged 60 to 75 with acute or convalescent COVID-19.

The CDR3 spells CASVPFRSQETQYF. The CDR3 DNA reads TGTGCCAGCGTCCCCTTTAGAAGCCAAGAGACCCAGTACTTC. V usage is TRBV28 and J usage is TRBJ2-5, with unresolved D. This CDR3 spans 14 amino acids. CDR1 and CDR2 from the germline V gene are MDHEN and SYDVKM. V was shortened by 8 bases and J by 1 base, with 14 bases between the two germline ends.

The gene calls are TRBV19 and TRBJ1-2, with TRBD1 as a possible D gene (5 bases). The CDR3 is made up of 15 amino acids. V shed 1 base and J shed 8 bases, with 17 bases lying between them. Germline loops: CDR1 LNHDA, CDR2 SQIVND (reference sequence). DNA of the CDR3: TGTGCCAGTAGTATAGCGTCACCAGGGCAGGACGGCTACACCTTC. This encodes CASSIASPGQDGYTF.

In DNA form, the CDR3 reads TGTGCCAGTAGTATAGGGCCAGGGGGTACTGAGCAGTTCTTC. This translates into CASSIGPGGTEQFF. The rearrangement uses TRBV19 and TRBJ2-1, with 7 nucleotides matching TRBD1. Germline values: CDR1 LNHDA, CDR2 SQIVND (reference sequence). This CDR3 has 14 residues. The J segment lost 9 bases and the V segment lost 1 base, leaving 6 bases of the junction unmatched. The full variable domain, rest sourced from reference TRBV19 and TRBJ2-1, is DGGITQSPKYLFRKEGQNVTLSCEQNLNHDAMYWYRQDPGQGLRLIYYSQIVNDFQKGDIAEGYSVSREKKESFPLTVTSAQKNPTAFYLCASSIGPGGTEQFFGPGTRLTVL.

The V call is TRBV28, the J call TRBJ1-2; TRBD1 is a possible D gene (6 bases). Trimming pared 11 bases from V and 6 bases from J, leaving 25 bases between. This CDR3 has 15 amino acids. Looked up from germline, CDR1 is MDHEN and CDR2 is SYDVKM. The CDR3 DNA is TGTGCCGCAGCGCCTAGGAACCGGGACACCCATGGCTACACCTTC. Translating gives CAAAPRNRDTHGYTF.

CDR3 nucleotide sequence: TGTGCCAGCAGCATGGGGGGGACCTACGAGCAGTACTTC. Amino acid sequence: CASSMGGTYEQYF. The V call is TRBV9, the J call TRBJ2-7, with 7 nucleotides matching TRBD2. The CDR3 is 13 amino acids. The germline gives CDR1 SGDLS, CDR2 YYNGEE. Unmatched junction bases numbered 3, after V lost 4 bases and J lost 2 bases.

The J gene is TRBJ2-7, the V gene TRBV9; TRBD2 matches 7 bases. Germline lookup yields CDR1 SGDLS and CDR2 YYNGEE. The CDR3 totals 14 residues. Trimming took 4 bases from V and 3 from J; bases not matched to a gene: 7. CDR3 DNA: TGTGCCAGCAGCCCGGAGTGGGAGGGCTACGAGCAGTACTTC. Translation gives CASSPEWEGYEQYF.

The chain combines TRBV18 with TRBJ1-1, with a weak D call TRBD1 (5 bases). Germline CDR1 KGHSH, CDR2 LQKENI. The CDR3 totals 13 residues. V was shortened by 2 bases and J by 3 bases, with 7 bases between the two germline ends. This CDR3 reads CASSPARDTEAFF. The CDR3 nucleotides read TGTGCCAGCTCACCAGCCAGGGACACTGAAGCTTTCTTT.

CDR3 sequence (DNA): TGTGCCAGCAGTTACCTTGGACAGTGGAACACCGGGGAGCTGTTTTTT. Translating it yields CASSYLGQWNTGELFF. V is TRBV6-2 or TRBV6-3 and J is TRBJ2-2, with a possible D match to TRBD1 (6 bases). This CDR3 contains 16 residues. V lost 2 bases, J lost 1 base, and 11 bases lay in between. The germline gives CDR1 MNHEY, CDR2 SVGEGT.

The CDR3 is CASSLQDEKLFF. CDR3 in DNA: TGTGCCAGCAGCTTACAAGATGAAAAACTGTTTTTT. J is TRBJ1-4 and V is TRBV5-8; no reliable D call. The CDR3 loop spans 12 amino acids. V lost 2 bases, J lost 6 bases, and 5 bases lay in between. In germline, CDR1 is SGHTS, CDR2 YDEGEE.

This clone was observed once. The chain recombines TRBV27 with TRBJ2-1; 9 bases agree with TRBD2. Looked up from germline, CDR1 is MNHEY and CDR2 is SMNVEV (reference sequence). J lost 6 bases, V lost 2 bases, and 8 bases had no gene match. The CDR3 loop spans 16 amino acids. CDR3: CASSLRGGTSLNEQFF. The CDR3 coding sequence is TGTGCCAGCAGTTTAAGGGGCGGGACTAGCCTCAATGAGCAGTTCTTC.

The rearrangement joins TRBV6-5 to TRBJ1-5; the D is unclear. Trimming cost V 7 bases and J 6 bases, with 13 bases left between them. CDR1 is MNHEY, CDR2 SVGAGI, per germline. The CDR3 has 13 amino acids. The CDR3 region has the DNA TGTGCCAGCAAAGGGAGTTCGGGTCAGCCCCAGCATTTT. As protein: CASKGSSGQPQHF.

The gene calls are TRBV28 and TRBJ1-1, with 9 bases aligning to TRBD1. The CDR3 has 17 amino acids. After removal of 5 bases from V and 1 base from J, the junction contained 11 bases not matched to a gene. CDR1 is MDHEN, CDR2 SYDVKM, per germline. The CDR3 reads CASSRVTGGRGNTEAFF. In DNA, the CDR3 is TGTGCCAGCAGTCGCGTTACAGGGGGCAGGGGGAACACTGAAGCTTTCTTT.

A few counts support this clone. V gene TRBV2 combines with J gene TRBJ1-1; a weak D match, TRBD1 (6 bases). Germline V gene sequence: CDR1 SNHLY, CDR2 FYNNEI. The CDR3 sequence is 14 residues long. Between the trimmed V and J ends, which lost 6 bases and 2 bases, there was a span of 13 bases. CDR3 DNA sequence: TGTGCCAGCAGCCTGGACAGCTATAACACTGAAGCTTTCTTT. This gives the protein CASSLDSYNTEAFF.

The V call is TRBV27, the J call TRBJ2-3; no clear D gene. The V gene's germline CDR1 is MNHEY and CDR2 SMNVEV (reference sequence). CDR3 length: 14 residues. The ends were cut back, 3 bases at V and 0 bases at J, with 7 bases in the middle. The CDR3 spells CASSFDLSTDTQYF. The CDR3 DNA follows: TGTGCCAGCAGTTTTGACTTGAGCACAGATACGCAGTATTTT.

The chain couples TRBV6-5 to TRBJ1-5; TRBD1 aligns across 7 bases. Germline loops: CDR1 MNHEY, CDR2 SVGAGI. Trimming cost V 5 bases and J 2 bases; bases outside gene matches: 6. This CDR3 region has 15 residues. DNA of the CDR3: TGTGCCAGCAGTCCACAGGGGAATGGCAATCAGCCCCAGCATTTT. Its translation: CASSPQGNGNQPQHF.

This chain connects TRBV20-1 to TRBJ2-3; D is unresolved. The ends were cut back, 3 bases at V and 5 bases at J, with 3 bases in the middle. The length of the CDR3 is 10 residues. CDR1 and CDR2 from the germline V gene are DFQATT and SNEGSKA (reference sequence). The CDR3 coding sequence is TGCAGTGCTAGTCGAGATACGCAGTATTTT. Amino acid sequence: CSASRDTQYF.

This clone was detected many times. The genes are TRBV2 and TRBJ2-7; perhaps TRBD2 as D (5 bases). The CDR3 runs 15 residues. The germline V and J ends were trimmed by 1 base and 6 bases, with 16 bases remaining between them. Per the germline V gene, CDR1 is SNHLY and CDR2 is FYNNEI. CDR3 sequence (DNA): TGTGCCAGCAGTGAAGACGGGGTTAAACGGAGCGAGCAGTACTTC. This codes for CASSEDGVKRSEQYF. The whole variable domain, remainder taken from reference TRBV2 and TRBJ2-7, is EPEVTQTPSHQVTQMGQEVILRCVPISNHLYFYWYRQILGQKVEFLVSFYNNEISEKSEIFDDQFSVERPDGSNFTLKIRSTKLEDSAMYFCASSEDGVKRSEQYFGPGTRLTVT.

The chain employs TRBV6-4 and TRBJ2-2; TRBD1 is a possible D gene (5 bases). Germline V gene lookup returns CDR1 MRHNA and CDR2 SNTAGT. V gave up 6 bases and J gave up 1 base, with 9 bases separating them. The CDR3 runs 14 residues. This CDR3 reads CASRLQENTGELFF. CDR3 DNA sequence: TGTGCCAGCAGGCTACAGGAGAACACCGGGGAGCTGTTTTTT.

The chain has TRBV10-3 and TRBJ1-4, with a tentative D call TRBD1 (5 bases). V lost 4 bases and J lost 4, with 10 bases in between. This CDR3 contains 14 residues. CDR1 and CDR2 (germline): ENHRY, SYGVKD. CDR3 in DNA: TGTGCCATCAGTGGGGGGGGTCTTAATGAAAAACTGTTTTTT. This gives the protein CAISGGGLNEKLFF.

This clone was detected only a few times. V usage is TRBV19 and J usage is TRBJ2-1; TRBD1 matches at 9 bases. V lost 2 bases, J lost 3 bases, and 2 bases stayed unmatched. The CDR3 extends over 15 amino acids. The germline V gene has CDR1 LNHDA and CDR2 SQIVND (reference sequence). The CDR3 sequence: CASSIRDRVYNEQFF. CDR3 DNA sequence: TGTGCCAGTAGTATACGGGACAGGGTCTACAATGAGCAGTTCTTC.

The CDR3 protein is CASSQDTGWNTGELFF. The CDR3, as DNA: TGCGCCAGCAGCCAAGATACGGGATGGAACACCGGGGAGCTGTTTTTT. The chain has TRBV4-3 and TRBJ2-2; a weak D match, TRBD2 (5 bases). Trimming took 0 bases from V and 1 from J, leaving 9 bases between them. Per the germline V gene, CDR1 is LGHNA and CDR2 is YSLEER. This CDR3 spans 16 amino acids.

This clone has only one observation. DNA of the CDR3: TGTGCCATCAGTGAGAGACAGGGAACCTACAATGAGCAGTTCTTC. It yields the protein CAISERQGTYNEQFF. The chain joins TRBV10-3 to TRBJ2-1, with 7 bases matching TRBD1. Trimming at V came to 2 bases and at J to 2 bases, leaving 3 bases not matched to a gene. The CDR3 is 15 residues long. The germline V gene has CDR1 ENHRY and CDR2 SYGVKD.

This clone was found a few times. This rearrangement joins TRBV4-3 to TRBJ1-2; D gene unclear. The CDR3 extends over 15 amino acids. V lost 0 bases, J lost 1 base, and 9 bases lay in between. Per the germline V gene, CDR1 is LGHNA and CDR2 is YSLEER. This chain's CDR3 is CASSQDVRGNYGYTF. CDR3 nucleotides: TGCGCCAGCAGCCAAGATGTACGGGGTAACTATGGCTACACCTTC.

The rearrangement uses TRBV19 and TRBJ1-4; D gene ambiguous. The CDR3 has 17 amino acids. V was cut by 5 bases and J by 2 bases, with 18 bases left in between. From germline, CDR1 is LNHDA and CDR2 SQIVND (reference sequence). CDR3 nucleotide sequence: TGTGCCAGTAGTCCGAGCGTCCGGGATGTGACTAATGAAAAACTGTTTTTT. Encoded protein: CASSPSVRDVTNEKLFF.

The chain employs TRBV27 and TRBJ2-4, with D perhaps matching TRBD2 (5 bases). In germline, CDR1 is MNHEY, CDR2 SMNVEV (reference sequence). This CDR3 contains 14 residues. V gave up 3 bases and J gave up 7 bases, with 13 bases separating them. CDR3: CASSFEGRGNIQYF. The CDR3 nucleotides read TGTGCCAGCAGTTTTGAGGGTCGAGGGAACATTCAGTACTTC.

V gene TRBV7-2 combines with J gene TRBJ2-7; TRBD1 matches at 8 bases. With V trimmed by 6 bases and J by 5 bases, 9 bases remained unmatched. CDR1 is SGHTA, CDR2 FQGNSA, per germline. This CDR3 spans 14 amino acids. The CDR3: CASSSGTGRDEQYF. The CDR3 DNA is TGTGCCAGCAGTTCCGGGACAGGAAGGGACGAGCAGTACTTC.

A single count supports this clone. V usage is TRBV6-1 and J usage is TRBJ1-1; D gene unclear. The CDR3 length is 11 residues. V dropped 3 bases and J dropped 11 bases, with 10 bases sitting between them. CDR1 and CDR2 (germline): MNHNS, SASEGT. CDR3 region: CASSDRGGAFF. The DNA for the CDR3 is TGTGCCAGCAGTGACCGCGGTGGGGCTTTCTTT.

The chain combines TRBV7-9 with TRBJ2-3; tentatively, D is TRBD2 (5 bases). This CDR3 is 14 amino acids long. CDR1 and CDR2 (germline): SEHNR, FQNEAQ (reference sequence). The V end was cut by 6 bases, the J end by 4 bases, with 14 bases between. This CDR3 is CASSPGGSADTQYF. CDR3 DNA sequence: TGTGCCAGCAGTCCAGGAGGCTCGGCAGATACGCAGTATTTT. The variable domain in full, with the rest retrieved from reference TRBV7-9 and TRBJ2-3, is DTGVSQNPRHKITKRGQNVTFRCDPISEHNRLYWYRQTLGQGPEFLTYFQNEAQLEKSRLLSDRFSAERPKGSFSTLEIQRTEQGDSAMYLCASSPGGSADTQYFGPGTRLTVL.